The source of this T cell receptor beta chain is a study of shared clonotypes between healthy human individuals. Broader study findings: Sampling covered nothing but blood. Tissue TCR repertoires likely differ from those found in blood. Shared clonotypes: roughly 5% naive CD4, under 4% naive CD8, less than 2.5% memory CD4, 0.4% memory CD8. Generally, naive subsets came out with larger estimated richness than memory subsets.

Produced via immunoSEQ multiplex PCR; TCRdb's table is partial and in-frame only. The sample gives around 580,000 clones, roughly 98% of which show up once; 0.3% is in the top ten. With regard to this clone: Its antigen is unknown.

The CDR3 spans 14 residues. Germline CDR1 SNHLY, CDR2 FYNNEI. With 3 bases clipped from V and 4 bases from J, the junction kept 2 bases outside the gene matches. The naive CD8 fraction comprised CD45RO-negative cells positively selected for CCR7 and excluded terminally differentiated effector memory CD45RA+ cells. All participating donors were Caucasian adults from Nashville, Tennessee. The chain joins TRBV2 to TRBJ2-3; TRBD1 matches 9 bases. Source material: naive CD8+ T cells sorted from blood. The receptor was derived from a man aged 30 to 39 in good health. CDR3 in amino acids: CASSEGQGSDTQYF. CDR3 sequence (DNA): TGTGCCAGCAGTGAGGGACAGGGCTCAGATACGCAGTATTTT.